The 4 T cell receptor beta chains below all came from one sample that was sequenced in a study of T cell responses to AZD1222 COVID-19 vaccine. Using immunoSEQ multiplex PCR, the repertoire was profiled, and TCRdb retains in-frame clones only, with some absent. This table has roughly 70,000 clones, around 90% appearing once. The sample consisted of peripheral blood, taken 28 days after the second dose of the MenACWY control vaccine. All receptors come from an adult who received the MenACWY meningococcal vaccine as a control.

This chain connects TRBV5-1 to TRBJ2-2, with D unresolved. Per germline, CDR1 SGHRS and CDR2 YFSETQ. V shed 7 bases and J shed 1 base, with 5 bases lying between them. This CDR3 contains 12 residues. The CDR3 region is CASQENTGELFF. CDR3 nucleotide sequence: TGCGCCAGCCAGGAGAACACCGGGGAGCTGTTTTTT. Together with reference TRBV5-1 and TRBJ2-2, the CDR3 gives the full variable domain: KAGVTQTPRYLIKTRGQQVTLSCSPISGHRSVSWYQQTPGQGLQFLFEYFSETQRNKGNFPGRFSGRQFSNSRSEMNVSTLELGDSALYLCASQENTGELFFGEGSRLTVL.

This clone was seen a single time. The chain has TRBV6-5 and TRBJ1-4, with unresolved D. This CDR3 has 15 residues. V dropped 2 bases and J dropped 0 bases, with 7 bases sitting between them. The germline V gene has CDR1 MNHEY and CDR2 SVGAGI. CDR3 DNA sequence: TGTGCCAGCAGTTACCGGCAGGCAACTAATGAAAAACTGTTTTTT. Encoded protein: CASSYRQATNEKLFF.

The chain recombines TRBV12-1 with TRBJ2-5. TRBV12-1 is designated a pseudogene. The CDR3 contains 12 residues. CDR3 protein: CASSFAGETQYF. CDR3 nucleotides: TGTGCCAGCAGCTTTGCGGGAGAGACCCAGTACTTC.

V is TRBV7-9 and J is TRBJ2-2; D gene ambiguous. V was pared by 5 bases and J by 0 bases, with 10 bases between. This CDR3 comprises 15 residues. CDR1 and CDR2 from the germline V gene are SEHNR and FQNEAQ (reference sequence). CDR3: CASSIHPANTGELFF. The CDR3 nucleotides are TGTGCCAGCAGCATACACCCAGCGAACACCGGGGAGCTGTTTTTT.